This TCR beta chain was obtained from a study of T cell responses to AZD1222 COVID-19 vaccine. This table comes from immunoSEQ multiplex PCR, and its TCRdb copy is limited to in-frame clones, with some not included. The data contain 130,000 to 150,000 clones, approximately 90% of them singletons. CDR1 is KGHSH and CDR2 is LQKENI in the germline V gene. The CDR3 extends over 14 amino acids. Trimming left V 2 bases short and J 1 base short, with 5 bases between. The receptor was derived from an adult in good health. The chain joins TRBV18 to TRBJ1-4; D is possibly TRBD1 (5 bases). The sample here was peripheral blood, taken on day 0 of AZD1222 vaccination. The CDR3 spells CASSPRGTNEKLFF. The CDR3, as DNA: TGTGCCAGCTCACCAAGGGGAACTAATGAAAAACTGTTTTTT.